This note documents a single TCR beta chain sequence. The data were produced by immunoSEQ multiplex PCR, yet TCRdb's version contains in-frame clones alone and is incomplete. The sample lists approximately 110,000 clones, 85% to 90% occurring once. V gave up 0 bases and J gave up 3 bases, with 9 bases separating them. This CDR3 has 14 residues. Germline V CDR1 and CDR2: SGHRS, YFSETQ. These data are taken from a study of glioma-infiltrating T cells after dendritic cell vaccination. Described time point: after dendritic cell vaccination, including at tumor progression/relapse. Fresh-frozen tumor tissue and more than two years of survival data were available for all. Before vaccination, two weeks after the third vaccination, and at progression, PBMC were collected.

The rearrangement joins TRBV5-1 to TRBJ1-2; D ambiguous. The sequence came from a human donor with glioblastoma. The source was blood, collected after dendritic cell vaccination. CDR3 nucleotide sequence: TGCGCCAGCAGCTTGGAATCCCGGGACTATGGCTACACCTTC. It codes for CASSLESRDYGYTF.